The next 14 T cell receptor beta chains were all read from a single sample in a study of a mutant IDH1 vaccine in newly diagnosed glioma. Time point meaning: week 5, during vaccination. Each dose delivered 300 ug of mutant IDH1 20-mer peptide subcutaneously with imiquimod. Generated by immunoSEQ multiplex PCR, the TCRdb table keeps only in-frame clones and is missing some. The sample carries some 35,000 clones, roughly four fifths recorded once. These receptors lack a known antigen. The specimen comprised PBMCs, sampled from a glioma patient whose treatment included an IDH1 peptide vaccine. The receptor set was obtained from a man between 45 and 60 years old with glioma.

The rearrangement links TRBV7-9 to TRBJ2-1; 12 bases agree with TRBD2. This CDR3 has 18 residues. Germline assignment: CDR1 SEHNR and CDR2 FQNEAQ (reference sequence). V shed 4 bases, J shed 0 bases, and the junction held 7 bases outside the gene matches. The chain's CDR3 is CASSSPTSGGPSYNEQFF. CDR3 in DNA: TGTGCCAGCAGCTCACCGACTAGCGGGGGACCCTCCTACAATGAGCAGTTCTTC.

This clone was detected only a few times. This rearrangement joins TRBV4-1 to TRBJ2-7, with 7 nucleotides matching TRBD2. The CDR3 loop spans 18 amino acids. V lost 4 bases, J lost 3 bases, and 18 bases stayed unmatched. CDR1 and CDR2 (germline): MGHRA, YSYEKL. CDR3 loop: CASSPGTNRRLVNYEQYF. The CDR3 DNA follows: TGCGCCAGCAGCCCGGGGACTAATCGACGTCTTGTAAACTACGAGCAGTACTTC.

The chain joins TRBV30 to TRBJ1-1, with D unresolved. The CDR3 length is 13 residues. Deletions cut 1 base from V and 4 bases from J, with 10 bases between. Germline assignment: CDR1 GTSNPN and CDR2 SVGIG (reference sequence). The CDR3 DNA sequence: TGTGCCTGGAGTGAAGCGTCAATCACTGAAGCTTTCTTT. Its protein is CAWSEASITEAFF.

The V call is TRBV6-1, the J call TRBJ1-2; 8 bases match TRBD1. J was trimmed by 8 bases and V by 3 bases; bases with no gene match: 5. The CDR3 is made up of 13 amino acids. CDR1 and CDR2 from the germline V gene are MNHNS and SASEGT. The CDR3 spells CASSDQTGAGYTF. The CDR3 DNA sequence: TGTGCCAGCAGTGACCAGACAGGGGCAGGCTACACCTTC.

V gene TRBV4-3 combines with J gene TRBJ2-3, with D perhaps matching TRBD1 (5 bases). The V gene's germline CDR1 is LGHNA and CDR2 YSLEER. The V end was cut by 0 bases, the J end by 7 bases, with 11 bases between. The CDR3 runs 14 residues. The CDR3: CASSQDFRGHTQYF. The CDR3 DNA follows: TGCGCCAGCAGCCAAGATTTTAGGGGCCATACGCAGTATTTT.

The chain couples TRBV29-1 to TRBJ2-3; D not resolved. The V end lost 6 bases, the J end lost 5 bases, and 6 bases lay between the germline ends. Germline lookup yields CDR1 SQVTM and CDR2 ANQGSEA. The CDR3 spans 10 residues. Here the CDR3 DNA reads TGCAGCGTGGCCCAAGATACGCAGTATTTT. It translates to CSVAQDTQYF.

J is TRBJ1-4 and V is TRBV19; tentatively, D is TRBD1 (5 bases). This CDR3 contains 15 residues. CDR1 and CDR2 (germline): LNHDA, SQIVND (reference sequence). V was cut by 6 bases and J by 5 bases, with 16 bases left in between. The DNA of the CDR3 is TGTGCCAGTAGACTACAGGCAGTAAGCAATGAAAAACTGTTTTTT. It specifies CASRLQAVSNEKLFF.

V gene TRBV9 combines with J gene TRBJ1-1; tentative D call: TRBD1 (5 bases). V lost 3 bases and J lost 5, with 8 bases in between. From germline, CDR1 is SGDLS and CDR2 YYNGEE. The CDR3 totals 12 residues. The CDR3 bases are TGTGCCAGCAGCGAAGGGGAGACTGAAGCTTTCTTT. Residues: CASSEGETEAFF.

This sequence joins TRBV2 and TRBJ1-2; no clear D gene. Germline lookup yields CDR1 SNHLY and CDR2 FYNNEI. The CDR3 spans 14 residues. Trimming took off 3 bases at V and 4 bases at J, with 12 bases between the two ends. CDR3 amino acids: CASSDRAAAYGYTF. The CDR3 region has the DNA TGTGCCAGCAGTGACCGGGCGGCGGCCTATGGCTACACCTTC.

The chain joins TRBV5-6 to TRBJ2-7; maybe TRBD1 (6 bases). Germline assignment: CDR1 SGHDT and CDR2 YYEEEE. The V end lost 4 bases, the J end lost 4 bases, and 15 bases lay between the germline ends. This CDR3 is 14 amino acids long. For the CDR3, the DNA is TGTGCCAGCAGCGTCCAGGGGAGATATTACGAGCAGTACTTC. This sequence encodes CASSVQGRYYEQYF. Combining the CDR3 with reference TRBV5-6 and TRBJ2-7 gives the whole variable domain DAGVTQSPTHLIKTRGQQVTLRCSPKSGHDTVSWYQQALGQGPQFIFQYYEEEERQRGNFPDRFSGHQFPNYSSELNVNALLLGDSALYLCASSVQGRYYEQYFGPGTRLTVT.

The chain joins TRBV9 to TRBJ1-2; D not certain. The length of the CDR3 is 12 residues. Germline V lookup: CDR1 SGDLS, CDR2 YYNGEE. V was clipped by 3 bases and J by 7 bases, with 10 bases between them. The CDR3: CASSAELGGYTF. The CDR3, as DNA: TGTGCCAGCAGCGCCGAATTAGGTGGCTACACCTTC.

This chain uses TRBV6-5 with TRBJ2-7, with 9 nucleotides matching TRBD1. Germline trimming cut 0 bases from V and 4 bases from J; bases unmatched to any gene: 1. The CDR3 loop spans 14 amino acids. CDR1 is MNHEY and CDR2 is SVGAGI in the germline V gene. CDR3: CASSYSGQGYEQYF. CDR3 nucleotides: TGTGCCAGCAGTTACTCGGGACAGGGTTACGAGCAGTACTTC.

The rearrangement joins TRBV4-1 to TRBJ1-5; 7 bases fit TRBD1. V trimming: 1 base; J trimming: 4 bases; junction bases outside the gene matches: 7. Germline CDR1 reads MGHRA; CDR2 reads YSYEKL. The CDR3 has 16 amino acids. In nucleotides, the CDR3 is TGCGCCAGCAGCCAAGGTGGCCAGGGGGGGAATCAGCCCCAGCATTTT. Protein sequence: CASSQGGQGGNQPQHF.

This clone was seen a few times. CDR3 nucleotide sequence: TGTGCCAGCAGCTTAGGAGAAGATGCTGAAGCTTTCTTT. This translates into CASSLGEDAEAFF. J is TRBJ1-1 and V is TRBV7-7; D not resolved. With 1 base removed from V and 6 bases from J, the gap between germline ends came to 9 bases. Germline V gene lookup returns CDR1 SSHAT and CDR2 FNYEAQ (reference sequence). The CDR3 runs to 13 residues. Supplemented by reference TRBV7-7 and TRBJ1-1, the full variable domain reads GAGVSQSPRYKVTKRGQDVTLRCDPISSHATLYWYQQALGQGPEFLTYFNYEAQPDKSGLPSDRFSAERPEGSISTLTIQRTEQRDSAMYRCASSLGEDAEAFFGQGTRLTVV.